The next 6 T cell receptor beta chains were all read from a single sample in a study of cytomegalovirus exposure and HLA in healthy donors. PCR primers comprised 60 Vbeta and 13 Jbeta primers. The table came from immunoSEQ multiplex PCR; TCRdb's copy has only in-frame clones and leaves some out. The sample includes 250,000 to 350,000 clones, 80% of them seen just once. The sequencing sample was made of PBMCs. The receptors were gathered from a girl aged 2-10 years in good health and CMV-seronegative.

The chain has TRBV7-8 and TRBJ1-3; 8 bases are shared with TRBD1. The germline CDR1 and CDR2 sequences are SGHVS and FQNEAQ. V lost 5 bases and J lost 2; bases outside the gene matches: 5. CDR3 length: 15 residues. CDR3 DNA: TGTGCCAGCAGCCCTCAGGGGGCGGCTGGAAACACCATATATTTT. This gives the protein CASSPQGAAGNTIYF.

A single count supports this clone. The chain joins TRBV6-1 to TRBJ1-1; possibly TRBD1 for D (5 bases). The V and J ends lost 6 bases and 4 bases respectively, with 15 bases between them. Per the germline V gene, CDR1 is MNHNS and CDR2 is SASEGT. The CDR3 runs 14 residues. DNA of the CDR3: TGTGCCAGCAGGGTATCGGACGGGGGCACTGAAGCTTTCTTT. It specifies CASRVSDGGTEAFF.

This chain joins TRBV7-2 and TRBJ1-4; 8 nucleotides match TRBD1. Germline V gene lookup returns CDR1 SGHTA and CDR2 FQGNSA. The CDR3 covers 18 residues. J gave up 8 bases and V 0 bases, and 14 bases lay outside the gene matches. This CDR3 reads CASSLAGRIRTGREKLFF. For the CDR3, the DNA is TGTGCCAGCAGCTTAGCAGGGAGGATCAGGACAGGGCGAGAAAAACTGTTTTTT.

V gene TRBV7-3 combines with J gene TRBJ1-5, with a weak D call TRBD1 (5 bases). Trimming pared 5 bases from V and 3 bases from J, leaving 8 bases between. Looked up from germline, CDR1 is SGHTA and CDR2 is FQGTGA. The CDR3 is 13 residues long. CDR3 in amino acids: CASSDGHNQPQHF. CDR3 coding DNA: TGTGCCAGCAGCGACGGACACAATCAGCCCCAGCATTTT.

The chain recombines TRBV6-5 with TRBJ2-7; maybe TRBD1 (7 bases). The CDR3 consists of 14 residues. The V end lost 7 bases, the J end lost 2 bases, and 15 bases lay between the germline ends. The germline gives CDR1 MNHEY, CDR2 SVGAGI. The CDR3 is CASKEVRGAYEQYF. The CDR3 DNA sequence: TGTGCCAGCAAGGAGGTCAGGGGGGCCTACGAGCAGTACTTC.

Only one count was recorded for this clone. J is TRBJ2-1 and V is TRBV7-3; D is possibly TRBD2 (5 bases). The V end lost 2 bases, the J end lost 5 bases, and 13 bases lay between the germline ends. The CDR3 contains 15 residues. Germline CDR1 and CDR2: SGHTA and FQGTGA. The CDR3 DNA sequence: TGTGCCAGCAGCTTAGGGCTAGCTGCGAACAATGAGCAGTTCTTC. It specifies CASSLGLAANNEQFF.